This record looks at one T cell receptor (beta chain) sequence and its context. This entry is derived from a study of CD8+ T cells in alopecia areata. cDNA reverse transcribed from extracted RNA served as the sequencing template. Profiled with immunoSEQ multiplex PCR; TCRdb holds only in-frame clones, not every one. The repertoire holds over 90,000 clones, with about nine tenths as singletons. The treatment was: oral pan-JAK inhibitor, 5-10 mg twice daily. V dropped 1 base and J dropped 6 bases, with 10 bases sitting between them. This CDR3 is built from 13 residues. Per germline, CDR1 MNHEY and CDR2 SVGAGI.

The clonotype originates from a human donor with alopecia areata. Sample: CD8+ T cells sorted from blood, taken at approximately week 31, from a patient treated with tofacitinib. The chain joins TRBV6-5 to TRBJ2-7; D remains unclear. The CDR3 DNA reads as TGTGCCAGCAGTTACTTAACCACCCGCGAGCAGTACTTC. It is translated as CASSYLTTREQYF.